The present T cell receptor (beta chain) was sequenced within a study of cytomegalovirus exposure and HLA in healthy donors. Study-wide results and limits: TCR beta chains numbering more than 150 were designated cytomegalovirus-associated.

The PCR had 60 Vbeta and 13 Jbeta primers. TCRdb's copy holds only in-frame clones and misses some; the assay was immunoSEQ multiplex PCR. This table has over 20,000 clones, 79% appearing once. Note on this clone: Antigen specificity is unknown.

The CDR3 has 16 residues. J was trimmed by 3 bases and V by 4 bases; bases with no gene match: 6. Germline CDR1 is SGHVS and CDR2 is FQNEAQ. The receptor's source is a male donor in good health and CMV-seronegative. The chain links TRBV7-8 to TRBJ2-1; the match to TRBD2 covers 10 bases. The sequenced sample was PBMCs. The CDR3, as DNA: TGTGCCAGCAGCTACCTAGCGGGGGTGATCTACAATGAGCAGTTCTTC. This translates into CASSYLAGVIYNEQFF.